Sequencing of this T cell receptor beta chain was carried out in a study of cytomegalovirus exposure and HLA in healthy donors. V was trimmed by 0 bases and J by 7 bases, leaving 7 bases between them. The germline gives CDR1 LNHNV, CDR2 YYDKDF (reference sequence). This CDR3 is 12 amino acids long. As concerns this clone: This CDR3 is also generated by other DNA sequences in the sample.

Primers included in the PCR were 60 Vbeta and 13 Jbeta primers. Clones were sequenced by immunoSEQ multiplex PCR, and TCRdb holds only the in-frame ones, with some missing. The sample contains approximately 210,000 clones, 81% of which appear only once. This sequence was found in a man younger than 35 in good health and CMV-seronegative. The chain is built from TRBV15 and TRBJ2-7; D is undetermined. Source material: PBMCs. CDR3 sequence: CATSRDRGEQYF. CDR3 nucleotide sequence: TGTGCCACCAGCAGAGATCGAGGAGAGCAGTACTTC. Complete variable domain (other parts from reference TRBV15 and TRBJ2-7): DAMVIQNPRYQVTQFGKPVTLSCSQTLNHNVMYWYQQKSSQAPKLLFHYYDKDFNNEADTPDNFQSRRPNTSFCFLDIRSPGLGDTAMYLCATSRDRGEQYFGPGTRLTVT.